Listed below are T cell receptor beta chains from one sample, sequenced in a study of blood T cell repertoires in COVID-19. Profiling relied on immunoSEQ multiplex PCR, and the TCRdb table lists in-frame clones only, not all of them. The data contain 90,000 or so clones, 80% to 95% of them seen just once; the ten biggest clones take up 6.5% to 8.5%. Sequenced input: peripheral blood. The receptors originated from a man aged 18 to 29 with COVID-19, enrolled during active disease. Each CDR3 is given with its conserved first and last residue. A D gene is named only where the DNA matches it firmly. Clone size is stated in some rows and not others, as once, few, many or a class when expanded.

clone size: -; V gene: TRBV30; J gene: TRBJ1-3; D gene: -; CDR3 protein: CAAIAGAGNTIYF; CDR3 DNA: TGTGCCGCGATTGCAGGGGCTGGAAACACCATATATTTT
clone size: -; V gene: TRBV2; J gene: TRBJ2-1; D gene: -; CDR3 protein: CASSSLSSYNEQFF; CDR3 DNA: TGTGCCAGCAGTTCACTGAGCTCCTACAATGAGCAGTTCTTC
clone size: -; V gene: TRBV19; J gene: TRBJ2-1; D gene: TRBD2; CDR3 protein: CASSIDHIGSGSWNEQFF; CDR3 DNA: TGTGCCAGTAGTATAGATCATATCGGGAGCGGGAGCTGGAATGAGCAGTTCTTC
clone size: -; V gene: TRBV6-1; J gene: TRBJ1-2; D gene: -; CDR3 protein: CASSDRGLYGYTF; CDR3 DNA: TGTGCCAGCAGTGACAGGGGATTGTATGGCTACACCTTC
clone size: -; V gene: TRBV11-3; J gene: TRBJ2-1; D gene: TRBD2; CDR3 protein: CASSPGLAGDNEQFF; CDR3 DNA: TGTGCCAGCAGCCCTGGACTAGCGGGAGACAATGAGCAGTTCTTC
clone size: -; V gene: TRBV2; J gene: TRBJ2-7; D gene: TRBD1; CDR3 protein: CASSEGSLMDRSYEQYF; CDR3 DNA: TGTGCCAGCAGTGAAGGTTCTCTTATGGACAGGTCCTACGAGCAGTACTTC
clone size: -; V gene: TRBV27; J gene: TRBJ2-3; D gene: TRBD1; CDR3 protein: CASSFTDREFTQYF; CDR3 DNA: TGTGCCAGCAGTTTCACGGACAGGGAGTTTACGCAGTATTTT
clone size: -; V gene: TRBV3-1/TRBV3-2; J gene: TRBJ1-2; D gene: TRBD1; CDR3 protein: CASSQVVGQGINYGYTF; CDR3 DNA: TGTGCCAGCAGCCAAGTAGTTGGACAGGGCATTAACTATGGCTACACCTTC
clone size: -; V gene: TRBV9; J gene: TRBJ2-5; D gene: TRBD2; CDR3 protein: CASSPFQLAARETQYF; CDR3 DNA: TGTGCCAGCAGCCCCTTTCAACTAGCGGCTAGAGAGACCCAGTACTTC
clone size: once; V gene: TRBV6-4; J gene: TRBJ2-3; D gene: TRBD1; CDR3 protein: CASSESAGGTDTQYF; CDR3 DNA: TGTGCCAGCAGTGAATCGGCAGGGGGAACAGATACGCAGTATTTT
clone size: -; V gene: TRBV28; J gene: TRBJ2-1; D gene: -; CDR3 protein: CASSSTRSGVNEQFF; CDR3 DNA: TGTGCCAGCAGCTCCACCAGGAGCGGAGTCAATGAGCAGTTCTTC
clone size: once; V gene: TRBV6-5; J gene: TRBJ1-6; D gene: -; CDR3 protein: CASSRGDRDSPLHF; CDR3 DNA: TGTGCCAGCAGCCGGGGGGACCGGGATTCACCCCTCCACTTT
clone size: -; V gene: TRBV25-1; J gene: TRBJ2-3; D gene: -; CDR3 protein: CASSGGITDTQYF; CDR3 DNA: TGTGCCAGCAGTGGAGGGATCACAGATACGCAGTATTTT
clone size: -; V gene: TRBV9; J gene: TRBJ1-2; D gene: -; CDR3 protein: CASSVATKGTSPNYGYTF; CDR3 DNA: TGTGCCAGCAGCGTAGCTACCAAGGGGACAAGCCCGAACTATGGCTACACCTTC
clone size: -; V gene: TRBV28; J gene: TRBJ2-7; D gene: TRBD1; CDR3 protein: CASSLLGGQGAREQYF; CDR3 DNA: TGTGCCAGCAGTCTCCTGGGGGGACAGGGGGCACGGGAGCAGTACTTC
clone size: -; V gene: TRBV5-1; J gene: TRBJ2-7; D gene: -; CDR3 protein: CASSPGQNYEQYF; CDR3 DNA: TGCGCCAGCAGCCCCGGACAGAACTACGAGCAGTACTTC
clone size: -; V gene: TRBV29-1; J gene: TRBJ2-3; D gene: TRBD2; CDR3 protein: CSVHPSTSGGTQYF; CDR3 DNA: TGCAGCGTTCATCCCTCGACTAGCGGCGGTACGCAGTATTTT
clone size: -; V gene: TRBV28; J gene: TRBJ1-2; D gene: TRBD1; CDR3 protein: CASSPAGTAYGYTF; CDR3 DNA: TGTGCCAGCAGCCCCGCCGGGACAGCCTATGGCTACACCTTC
clone size: -; V gene: TRBV9; J gene: TRBJ2-7; D gene: TRBD1; CDR3 protein: CASSPRQGYSYEQYF; CDR3 DNA: TGTGCCAGCAGCCCCCGACAGGGTTACTCCTACGAGCAGTACTTC
clone size: -; V gene: TRBV25-1; J gene: TRBJ2-5; D gene: TRBD2; CDR3 protein: CASSEFSGHVQETQYF; CDR3 DNA: TGTGCCAGCAGTGAATTTAGCGGGCACGTCCAAGAGACCCAGTACTTC
clone size: -; V gene: TRBV5-5; J gene: TRBJ1-3; D gene: TRBD1; CDR3 protein: CASSVHRGIPSGNTIYF; CDR3 DNA: TGTGCCAGCAGCGTTCACAGGGGAATACCCTCTGGAAACACCATATATTTT
clone size: few; V gene: TRBV6-6; J gene: TRBJ1-4; D gene: -; CDR3 protein: CASGTLNEKLLF; CDR3 DNA: TGTGCCAGCGGGACACTGAATGAAAAACTGCTTTTT
clone size: -; V gene: TRBV5-1; J gene: TRBJ2-7; D gene: -; CDR3 protein: CASSVDSTSYEQYF; CDR3 DNA: TGCGCCAGCAGCGTGGACAGTACCTCCTACGAGCAGTACTTC
clone size: once; V gene: TRBV30; J gene: TRBJ2-7; D gene: -; CDR3 protein: CAWETYNEQYF; CDR3 DNA: TGTGCCTGGGAAACTTATAACGAGCAGTACTTC
clone size: -; V gene: TRBV24-1; J gene: TRBJ2-2; D gene: -; CDR3 protein: CATSDPRVGNTGELFF; CDR3 DNA: TGTGCCACCAGTGATCCTCGGGTAGGCAACACCGGGGAGCTGTTTTTT
clone size: once; V gene: TRBV6-2/TRBV6-3; J gene: TRBJ1-1; D gene: -; CDR3 protein: CASSYLIGDTEAFF; CDR3 DNA: TGTGCCAGCAGTTACTTAATTGGAGACACTGAAGCTTTCTTT
clone size: -; V gene: TRBV28; J gene: TRBJ2-5; D gene: TRBD2; CDR3 protein: CASSSGGLEETQYF; CDR3 DNA: TGTGCCAGCAGTTCGGGGGGGCTGGAAGAGACCCAGTACTTC
clone size: -; V gene: TRBV5-6; J gene: TRBJ1-1; D gene: TRBD1; CDR3 protein: CASSVGQVLSLEAFF; CDR3 DNA: TGTGCCAGCAGCGTGGGACAGGTCTTGAGTCTTGAAGCTTTCTTT
clone size: -; V gene: TRBV7-9; J gene: TRBJ2-7; D gene: -; CDR3 protein: CASSPTADTTYEQYF; CDR3 DNA: TGTGCCAGCAGCCCAACAGCGGATACGACCTACGAGCAGTACTTC
clone size: -; V gene: TRBV6-2/TRBV6-3; J gene: TRBJ1-5; D gene: -; CDR3 protein: CASSYSSRAVVQPQHF; CDR3 DNA: TGTGCCAGCAGTTACTCTTCGAGGGCGGTAGTTCAGCCCCAGCATTTT
clone size: -; V gene: TRBV19; J gene: TRBJ2-3; D gene: -; CDR3 protein: CASSIQAASTDTQYF; CDR3 DNA: TGTGCCAGTAGTATCCAAGCGGCTAGCACAGATACGCAGTATTTT
clone size: -; V gene: TRBV19; J gene: TRBJ1-1; D gene: -; CDR3 protein: CASSIALAKEGEAFF; CDR3 DNA: TGTGCCAGTAGTATCGCATTGGCGAAAGAGGGTGAAGCTTTCTTT
clone size: -; V gene: TRBV2; J gene: TRBJ1-2; D gene: TRBD1; CDR3 protein: CASIAGGGGYTF; CDR3 DNA: TGTGCCAGCATAGCAGGGGGCGGTGGCTACACCTTC
clone size: -; V gene: TRBV24-1; J gene: TRBJ2-1; D gene: TRBD1; CDR3 protein: CATSDPTGGYNEQFF; CDR3 DNA: TGTGCCACCAGTGATCCGACAGGGGGCTACAATGAGCAGTTCTTC
clone size: -; V gene: TRBV4-1; J gene: TRBJ2-7; D gene: -; CDR3 protein: CASSQESHPSYEQYF; CDR3 DNA: TGCGCCAGCAGCCAAGAAAGCCACCCCTCCTACGAGCAGTACTTC
clone size: -; V gene: TRBV18; J gene: TRBJ2-1; D gene: TRBD2; CDR3 protein: CASSPTHILAGGYNEQFF; CDR3 DNA: TGTGCCAGCTCACCGACACATATACTAGCGGGAGGGTACAATGAGCAGTTCTTC
clone size: -; V gene: TRBV10-3; J gene: TRBJ1-1; D gene: -; CDR3 protein: CAISELLAGGDTEAFF; CDR3 DNA: TGTGCCATCAGTGAGCTACTGGCAGGAGGGGACACTGAAGCTTTCTTT
clone size: -; V gene: TRBV28; J gene: TRBJ1-2; D gene: -; CDR3 protein: CASTGPQGITYGYTF; CDR3 DNA: TGTGCCAGCACCGGCCCGCAGGGGATCACATATGGCTACACCTTC
clone size: -; V gene: TRBV6-5; J gene: TRBJ2-1; D gene: TRBD1; CDR3 protein: CASSYSPTRGSEQFF; CDR3 DNA: TGTGCCAGCAGTTACTCCCCGACCAGGGGGAGTGAGCAGTTCTTC
clone size: -; V gene: TRBV24-1; J gene: TRBJ2-1; D gene: -; CDR3 protein: CATSDLRGGDYNEQFF; CDR3 DNA: TGTGCCACCAGTGATTTAAGGGGAGGAGACTACAATGAGCAGTTCTTC
clone size: -; V gene: TRBV5-4; J gene: TRBJ2-3; D gene: TRBD2; CDR3 protein: CASSSAGAEDTQYF; CDR3 DNA: TGTGCCAGCAGCTCAGCGGGAGCTGAAGATACGCAGTATTTT
clone size: -; V gene: TRBV7-9; J gene: TRBJ2-1; D gene: -; CDR3 protein: CASRLGSQAGNEQFF; CDR3 DNA: TGTGCCAGCAGACTAGGTTCCCAGGCGGGCAATGAGCAGTTCTTC
clone size: -; V gene: TRBV14; J gene: TRBJ2-7; D gene: TRBD2; CDR3 protein: CASSQEYSGNYEQYF; CDR3 DNA: TGTGCCAGCAGCCAAGAATACAGCGGGAACTACGAGCAGTACTTC
clone size: -; V gene: TRBV2; J gene: TRBJ2-7; D gene: TRBD1; CDR3 protein: CASSDFRDRVYEQYF; CDR3 DNA: TGTGCCAGCAGTGACTTCCGGGACAGAGTCTACGAGCAGTACTTC
clone size: -; V gene: TRBV2; J gene: TRBJ2-7; D gene: -; CDR3 protein: CASSEYGDEQYF; CDR3 DNA: TGTGCCAGCAGTGAATACGGGGACGAGCAGTACTTC
clone size: -; V gene: TRBV4-3; J gene: TRBJ1-1; D gene: TRBD1; CDR3 protein: CASSQVATGSVNTEAFF; CDR3 DNA: TGCGCCAGCAGCCAAGTAGCGACAGGGAGCGTGAACACTGAAGCTTTCTTT
clone size: -; V gene: TRBV9; J gene: TRBJ2-7; D gene: TRBD1; CDR3 protein: CASSGDRVEQYF; CDR3 DNA: TGTGCCAGCAGCGGGGACAGGGTCGAGCAGTACTTC
clone size: -; V gene: TRBV27; J gene: TRBJ2-2; D gene: TRBD1; CDR3 protein: CASSLGTGSTGELFF; CDR3 DNA: TGTGCCAGCAGTTTGGGGACAGGGAGCACCGGGGAGCTGTTTTTT
clone size: -; V gene: TRBV28; J gene: TRBJ2-7; D gene: TRBD2; CDR3 protein: CASSPGTSGRAGEQYF; CDR3 DNA: TGTGCCAGCAGTCCTGGGACTAGCGGGAGGGCCGGTGAGCAGTACTTC
clone size: -; V gene: TRBV7-2; J gene: TRBJ2-5; D gene: -; CDR3 protein: CASSLAVGPSRETQYF; CDR3 DNA: TGTGCCAGCAGCTTAGCGGTGGGCCCTTCCCGGGAGACCCAGTACTTC
clone size: -; V gene: TRBV5-6; J gene: TRBJ2-2; D gene: -; CDR3 protein: CASSLEQNTGELFF; CDR3 DNA: TGTGCCAGCAGCTTGGAGCAGAACACCGGGGAGCTGTTTTTT
clone size: -; V gene: TRBV27; J gene: TRBJ2-3; D gene: -; CDR3 protein: CASSLSGHTDTQYF; CDR3 DNA: TGTGCCAGCAGTTTATCGGGCCACACAGATACGCAGTATTTT
clone size: -; V gene: TRBV19; J gene: TRBJ1-5; D gene: -; CDR3 protein: CASRTVSNQPQHF; CDR3 DNA: TGTGCCAGTAGGACAGTGAGCAATCAGCCCCAGCATTTT